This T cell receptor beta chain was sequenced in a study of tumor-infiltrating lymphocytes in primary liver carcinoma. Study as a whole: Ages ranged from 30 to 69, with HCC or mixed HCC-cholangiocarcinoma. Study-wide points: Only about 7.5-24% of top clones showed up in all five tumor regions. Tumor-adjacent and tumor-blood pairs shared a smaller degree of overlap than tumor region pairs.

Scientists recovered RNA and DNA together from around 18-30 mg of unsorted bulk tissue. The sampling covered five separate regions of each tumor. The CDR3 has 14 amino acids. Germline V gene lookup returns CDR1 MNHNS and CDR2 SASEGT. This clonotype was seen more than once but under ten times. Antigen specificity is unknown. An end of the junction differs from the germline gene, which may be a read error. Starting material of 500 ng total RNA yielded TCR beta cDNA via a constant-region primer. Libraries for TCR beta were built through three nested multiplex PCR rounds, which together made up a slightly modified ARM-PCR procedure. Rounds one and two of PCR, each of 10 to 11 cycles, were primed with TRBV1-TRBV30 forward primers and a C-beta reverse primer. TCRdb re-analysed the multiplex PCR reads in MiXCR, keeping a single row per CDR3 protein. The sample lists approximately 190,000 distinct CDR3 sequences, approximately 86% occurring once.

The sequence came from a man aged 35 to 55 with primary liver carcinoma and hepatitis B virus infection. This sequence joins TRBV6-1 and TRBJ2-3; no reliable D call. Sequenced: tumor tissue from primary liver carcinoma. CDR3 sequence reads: CVSILGPLGDTQYF. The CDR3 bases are TGTGTCAGCATTCTTGGGCCTTTGGGAGATACGCAGTATTTT.